This TCR beta chain is from a study of TIL therapy for anti-PD-1-resistant metastatic lung cancer (dated by TCRdb to about 2021). Looking at the study overall: Before any PD-1/PD-L1 blockade was given, tumors were harvested, nivolumab was then administered, and patients who progressed went on to receive lymphodepletion, an infusion of expanded TIL, and IL-2. Among the enrolled patients, the median age was around 54 years (range about 35-80), and the median tumor PD-L1 proportion score was 5.5% to 6.5%. Most of the cohort had lung adenocarcinoma, a few tumors were EGFR-mutant and two were ALK-rearranged, and half of the patients were current or former smokers. Across the cohort, whole-exome sequencing showed a median non-synonymous tumor mutation burden of roughly 1.5 mutations per megabase. Clonotypes were tracked across tumor, expanded TIL product and serial blood samples by T cell receptor beta sequencing of tumor and peripheral blood. The research as a whole found: The study protocol defined all tumor marker inferences as exploratory. Because the cohort was highly selected, with more treatment-naive, never-smoker and oncogene-addicted patients than is typical, generalizability is limited. Clonotypes from the infused TIL partially replaced the baseline peripheral repertoire and then declined over months, and persistence showed no apparent association with response.

This clone is a singleton in its sample. The antigen it recognizes is unknown. Base qualities are not at hand, and no much larger clone is one base apart. Trimming costs V 1 base and J 7 bases, and their ends lie 12 bases apart. The CDR3 has 14 amino acids, counting the end cysteine and phenylalanine. Only the CDR3 DNA is retained, 42 bases long and in frame from the first base. CDR1 and CDR2 are read off the germline V gene as MNHNS and SASEGT. What the time point label conveys for this sample: pre-treatment sample, taken before nivolumab and TIL therapy. Adults with stage 4 NSCLC were enrolled from October 2017 to early 2020 in a dual-center phase I trial. The samples were drawn from an open-label, single-arm phase I trial testing tumor-infiltrating lymphocyte therapy combined with nivolumab in advanced non-small cell lung cancer. Blood mononuclear cells from EDTA tubes were isolated by Ficoll gradient, snap-frozen as pellets, and DNA was extracted with a Qiagen mini-prep kit.

TCR beta CDR3 regions were amplified from genomic DNA by bias-controlled multiplex PCR with the immunoSEQ v3 hsTCRB kit. TCR libraries were sequenced on an Illumina NextSeq 500 to 2 million or so read pairs for survey level or 5-6 million for deep level. The paper's data handling went like this. The immunoSEQ Analyzer software assigned V, D and J genes, filtered out non-productive sequences, and reported clonality. Repertoires of infused TIL and blood were compared using productive Simpson clonality and the Morisita overlap index of productive TRB rearrangements. For each clone in blood, the absolute clonotype count was estimated by multiplying the lymphocyte count by the CD3+ fraction and by the clone's productive frequency. TCRdb's version of the immuneACCESS table is confined to in-frame rearrangements and falls short of the full clone set. An unresolved V gene accounts for under half of the shortfall where checked; the remainder is of unknown origin. D and trimming were read from the DNA, whereas the V and J calls and clone size are those reported in that table. The sample table holds around 59,000 clones, of which 69% were seen once. The ten biggest clones cover about 6.8% of the sample.

Sequencing was performed on blood, taken at baseline. The source of this sequence is a person between 25 and 79 years old with non-small cell lung cancer. The sequence links TRBV6-1 to TRBJ2-3; no confident D gene assignment can be made. The nucleotide sequence reads TGTGCCAGCAGTGAAGGATACTCCCCTAATACGCAGTATTTT. Translation gives CASSEGYSPNTQYF.